These 7 T cell receptor beta chains were all obtained from the same sample, sequenced in a study of cytomegalovirus exposure and HLA in healthy donors. In the PCR, 60 Vbeta and 13 Jbeta primers were used. Libraries were prepared by immunoSEQ multiplex PCR; TCRdb keeps only in-frame clonotypes and omits some of them. The sample holds around 110,000 clones, roughly 80% seen once. The sequencing sample was made of PBMCs. Receptors were obtained from a man younger than 45 in good health and CMV-seronegative.

The sample holds a few counts of this clone. The chain combines TRBV10-2 with TRBJ2-3; no clear D gene. Trimming stripped 0 bases from V and 11 bases from J, with 6 bases between. This CDR3 region has 11 residues. Per the germline V gene, CDR1 is WSHSY and CDR2 is SAAADI. The chain's CDR3 is CASSESRVQYF. CDR3 sequence (DNA): TGCGCCAGCAGTGAGTCCCGGGTGCAGTATTTT.

The chain is built from TRBV28 and TRBJ1-2, with D hard to call. The CDR3 loop spans 15 amino acids. CDR1 MDHEN and CDR2 SYDVKM come from the germline V gene. The V gene lost 5 bases and the J gene lost 4 bases, with 17 bases spanning the gap. CDR3: CASSQTTGSSYGYTF. In nucleotides, the CDR3 is TGTGCCAGCAGTCAGACGACCGGGTCCTCCTATGGCTACACCTTC.

The chain couples TRBV10-1 to TRBJ1-1; TRBD1 might be the D (6 bases). The CDR3 length is 15 residues. V was clipped by 4 bases and J by 0 bases, with 12 bases between them. Germline values: CDR1 WNHNN, CDR2 SYGVQD (reference sequence). The CDR3 DNA reads as TGCGCCAGCAGTGCCTCAACAGGGCTGAACACTGAAGCTTTCTTT. Amino acid sequence: CASSASTGLNTEAFF.

The chain joins TRBV5-1 to TRBJ1-1; D is possibly TRBD1 (5 bases). The CDR3 is 11 amino acids. Per germline, CDR1 SGHRS and CDR2 YFSETQ. Between the trimmed V and J ends, which lost 6 bases and 5 bases, there was a span of 8 bases. The CDR3 DNA reads as TGCGCCAGCATTAAGGGGACTGAAGCTTTCTTT. Translating gives CASIKGTEAFF. Full variable domain (rest looked up from reference TRBV5-1 and TRBJ1-1): KAGVTQTPRYLIKTRGQQVTLSCSPISGHRSVSWYQQTPGQGLQFLFEYFSETQRNKGNFPGRFSGRQFSNSRSEMNVSTLELGDSALYLCASIKGTEAFFGQGTRLTVV.

V usage is TRBV11-3 and J usage is TRBJ1-1; D is perhaps TRBD1 (5 bases). The ends were cut back, 6 bases at V and 7 bases at J, with 12 bases in the middle. Germline V lookup: CDR1 SGHNT, CDR2 YENEEA. The length of the CDR3 is 12 residues. The CDR3 protein is CASSTQGGEAFF. DNA of the CDR3: TGTGCCAGCAGTACGCAGGGCGGTGAAGCTTTCTTT. The full variable domain, in which reference TRBV11-3 and TRBJ1-1 provide the parts outside the CDR3, is EAGVVQSPRYKIIEKKQPVAFWCNPISGHNTLYWYLQNLGQGPELLIRYENEEAVDDSQLPKDRFSAERLKGVDSTLKIQPAELGDSAVYLCASSTQGGEAFFGQGTRLTVV.

CDR3 coding DNA: TGCGCCAGCAGCTTGGCCTCGGGGGTTGACAACGAGCAGTACTTC. Its translation: CASSLASGVDNEQYF. This chain connects TRBV5-1 to TRBJ2-7; TRBD2 might be the D (6 bases). The CDR3 length is 15 residues. The germline V and J ends were trimmed by 0 bases and 5 bases, with 15 bases remaining between them. CDR1 is SGHRS and CDR2 is YFSETQ in the germline V gene.

The chain combines TRBV19 with TRBJ2-7; TRBD2 might be the D (6 bases). Germline loops: CDR1 LNHDA, CDR2 SQIVND (reference sequence). CDR3 length equals 14 residues. V gave up 10 bases and J gave up 6 bases, with 22 bases separating them. CDR3 sequence: CATRPGGWAGEQYF. CDR3 in DNA: TGTGCCACTAGACCCGGGGGATGGGCCGGCGAGCAGTACTTC. The full variable domain, completed using reference TRBV19 and TRBJ2-7, is DGGITQSPKYLFRKEGQNVTLSCEQNLNHDAMYWYRQDPGQGLRLIYYSQIVNDFQKGDIAEGYSVSREKKESFPLTVTSAQKNPTAFYLCATRPGGWAGEQYFGPGTRLTVT.